The source of this TCR beta chain is a study of OX40 agonist ivuxolimab in advanced cancers. The wider study: Patients were treated with ivuxolimab, an agonistic anti-OX40 (CD134) antibody. Of mixed ages from roughly 23 to 85 and averaging 60 years, the group was roughly 85% male.

Sequencing was performed with immunoSEQ multiplex PCR; in TCRdb, only in-frame clones are kept and a portion is missing. Among tens of thousands of clones listed, 89% were seen once. Study-wide points: CD4+ and CD8+ T cells in blood underwent clonal expansion by week 6 at 0.1 to 3.0 mg/kg. Researchers report that CD8+ T cells had, on average, more expanded clones than CD4+.

As for this clone: The antigen is not known.

The CDR3 has 13 residues. Germline V gene lookup returns CDR1 LGHNT and CDR2 FRNRAP. V dropped 6 bases and J dropped 0 bases, with 8 bases sitting between them. The receptor's source is an adult with an advanced solid tumor such as melanoma, head and neck, liver or kidney cancer. The sample was CD4+ or CD8+ T cells sorted from blood, taken in a trial of the OX40 agonist ivuxolimab. The chain combines TRBV12-5 with TRBJ1-1; D ambiguous. The CDR3 sequence: CASGEGMNTEAFF. CDR3 bases: TGTGCTAGTGGCGAAGGGATGAACACTGAAGCTTTCTTT.